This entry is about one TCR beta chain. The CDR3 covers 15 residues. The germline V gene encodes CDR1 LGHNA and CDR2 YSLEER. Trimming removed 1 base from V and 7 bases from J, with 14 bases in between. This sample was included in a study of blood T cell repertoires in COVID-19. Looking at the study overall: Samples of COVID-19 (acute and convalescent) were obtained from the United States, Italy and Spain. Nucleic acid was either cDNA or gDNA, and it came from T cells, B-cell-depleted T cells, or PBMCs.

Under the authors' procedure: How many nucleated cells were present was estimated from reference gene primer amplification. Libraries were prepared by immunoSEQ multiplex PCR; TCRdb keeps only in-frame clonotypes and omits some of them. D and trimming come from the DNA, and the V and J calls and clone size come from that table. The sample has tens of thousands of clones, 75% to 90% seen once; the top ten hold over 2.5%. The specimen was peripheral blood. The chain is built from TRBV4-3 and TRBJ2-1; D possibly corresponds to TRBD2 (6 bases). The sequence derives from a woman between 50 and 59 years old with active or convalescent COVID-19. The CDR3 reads CASSQVTSGRNEQFF. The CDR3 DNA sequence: TGCGCCAGCAGCCAAGTTACGTCAGGGAGGAATGAGCAGTTCTTC.